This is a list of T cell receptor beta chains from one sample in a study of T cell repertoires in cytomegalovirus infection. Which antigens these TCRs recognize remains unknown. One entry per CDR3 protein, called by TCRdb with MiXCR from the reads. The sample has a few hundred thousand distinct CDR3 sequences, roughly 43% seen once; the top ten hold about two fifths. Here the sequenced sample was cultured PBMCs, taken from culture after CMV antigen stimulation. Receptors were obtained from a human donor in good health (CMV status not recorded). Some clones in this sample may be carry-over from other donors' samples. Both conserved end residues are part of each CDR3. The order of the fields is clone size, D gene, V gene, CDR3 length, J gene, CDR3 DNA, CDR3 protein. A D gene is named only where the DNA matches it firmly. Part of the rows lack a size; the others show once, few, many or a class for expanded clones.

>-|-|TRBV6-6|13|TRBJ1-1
TGTGCCAGCAGTTACTTGTTGACTACTGAAGCTTTCTTT
CASSYLLTTEAFF
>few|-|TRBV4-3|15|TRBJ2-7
TGCGCCAGCAGCCAAGAGAGGACCGGGACCTACGAGCAGTACTTC
CASSQERTGTYEQYF
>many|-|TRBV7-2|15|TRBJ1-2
TGTGCCAGCAGCTTAGGGGGGACCCCCGGTAGGGGCTACACCTTC
CASSLGGTPGRGYTF
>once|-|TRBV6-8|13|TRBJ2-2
TGTGCCAGCTTTAGCGGTAACACCGGGGAGCTGTTTTTT
CASFSGNTGELFF
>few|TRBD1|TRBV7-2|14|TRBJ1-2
TGTGCCAGCAGCCAGACAGGGCCTTTCTATGGCTACACCTTC
CASSQTGPFYGYTF
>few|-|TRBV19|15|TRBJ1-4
TGTGCCAGTAGTGGGGGGACGGCAACTAATGAAAAACTGTTTTTT
CASSGGTATNEKLFF
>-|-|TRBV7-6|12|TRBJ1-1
TGTGCCAGCAGCTTGGCAGGGTTTGAAGCTTTCTTT
CASSLAGFEAFF
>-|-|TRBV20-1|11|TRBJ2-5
TGCAGTGCCCCTAGGGCTGAGACCCAGTACTTC
CSAPRAETQYF
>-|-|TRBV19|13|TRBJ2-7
TGTGCCAGTAGTATCCGCGACGGCTACGAGCAGTACTTC
CASSIRDGYEQYF
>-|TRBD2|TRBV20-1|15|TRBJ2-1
TGCAGTGCTAGGCCGACTAGCGGGATCAGGAATGAGCAGTTCTTC
CSARPTSGIRNEQFF
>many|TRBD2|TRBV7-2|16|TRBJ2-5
TGTGCCAGCAGCTTAGACAGCGGGGGGGCGGTAGAGACCCAGTACTTC
CASSLDSGGAVETQYF
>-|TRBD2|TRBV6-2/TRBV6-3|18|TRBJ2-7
TGTGCCAGCAGTTACGAGACTAGCGGGAGGCGAAGCTCCTACGAGCAGTACTTC
CASSYETSGRRSSYEQYF
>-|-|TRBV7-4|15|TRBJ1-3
TGTGCCAGCAGCTCGGGACACTTCTCTGGAAACACCATATATTTT
CASSSGHFSGNTIYF
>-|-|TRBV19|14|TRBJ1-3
TGTGCCAGTAGTATGAGCCCCTCTGGAAACACCATATATTTT
CASSMSPSGNTIYF
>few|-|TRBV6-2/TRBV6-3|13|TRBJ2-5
TGTGCCAGCCGTGGGACACTGCAAGAGACCCAGTACTTC
CASRGTLQETQYF
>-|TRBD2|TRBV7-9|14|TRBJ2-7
TGTGCCAGCAGCCCTAGCGGGACCACCTACGAGCAGTACTTC
CASSPSGTTYEQYF
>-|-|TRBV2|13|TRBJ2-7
TGTGCCAGCAGTTGGGGGGTCTCCTACGAGCAGTACTTC
CASSWGVSYEQYF
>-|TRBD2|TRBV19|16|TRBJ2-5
TGTGCCAGTAGTATAACCGGGACTAGCGGCCAAGAGACCCAGTACTTC
CASSITGTSGQETQYF
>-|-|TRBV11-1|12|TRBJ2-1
TGTGCCAGCAGCTTTGACGGAATCAGGGAGTTCTTC
CASSFDGIREFF
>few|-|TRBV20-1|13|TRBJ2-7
TGCAGTGCCCCCCAGGCGCCTCACTACGAGCAGTACTTC
CSAPQAPHYEQYF
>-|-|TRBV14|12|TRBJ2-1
TGTGCCAGCAGCCAAGTTTTAGGCCGGTGGTTCTTC
CASSQVLGRWFF
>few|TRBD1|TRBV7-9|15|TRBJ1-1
TGTGCCAGCAGCCCTCACCGGGACAGGGGTATGAGAGCTTTCTTT
CASSPHRDRGMRAFF
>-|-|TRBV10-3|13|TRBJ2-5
TGTGCCATCAGTGGGGCGCTCCAAGAGACCCAGTACTTC
CAISGALQETQYF
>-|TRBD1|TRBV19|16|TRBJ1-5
TGTGCCAGTCCCGGGACAGGGAATCCCGATGATCAGCCCCAGCATTTT
CASPGTGNPDDQPQHF
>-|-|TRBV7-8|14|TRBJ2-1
TGTGCCAGCAGCTTTAGAACGGACATTTGGGAGCAGTTCTTC
CASSFRTDIWEQFF
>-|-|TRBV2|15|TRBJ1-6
TGTGCCAGCAGTCAAGACGGACAGCCCAATTCACCCCTCCACTTT
CASSQDGQPNSPLHF
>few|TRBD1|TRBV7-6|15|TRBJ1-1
TGTGCCAGCAGCCTTACACAGGGGGTGAACACTGAAGCTTTCTTT
CASSLTQGVNTEAFF
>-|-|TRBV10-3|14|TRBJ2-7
TGTGCCATCAGTGAGAGTTGGACATCCTACGAGCAGTACTTC
CAISESWTSYEQYF
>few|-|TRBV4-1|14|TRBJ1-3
TGCGCCAGCAGCCACCAGGGCTCTGGAAACACCATATATTTT
CASSHQGSGNTIYF
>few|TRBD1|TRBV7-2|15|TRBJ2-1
TGTGCCAGCAGCTTAGGGACAGGGGTCGTCTATGAGCAGTTCTTC
CASSLGTGVVYEQFF
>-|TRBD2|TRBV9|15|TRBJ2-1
TGTGCCAGCAGCGCAGGAAGGCGGGAGGTAAATGAGCAGTTCTTC
CASSAGRREVNEQFF
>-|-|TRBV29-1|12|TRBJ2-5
TGCAGCGTTTCAGGTGGGGACGAGACCCAGTACTTC
CSVSGGDETQYF
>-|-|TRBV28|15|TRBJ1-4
TGTGCCAGCAGTTTGATCCAGGGGACGGTCAAAAAACTGTTTTTT
CASSLIQGTVKKLFF
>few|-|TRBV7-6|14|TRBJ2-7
TGTGCCAGCGTCTTGGGGCAGGGAGCGGACGAGCAGTACTTC
CASVLGQGADEQYF
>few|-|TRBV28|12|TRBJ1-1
TGTGCCAGCAGTCAGTTAGTCACTGAAGCTTTCTTT
CASSQLVTEAFF
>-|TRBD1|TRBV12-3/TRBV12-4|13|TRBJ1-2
TGTGCCAGCAGTTGGACAGGTCGCGGCGGCTACACCTTC
CASSWTGRGGYTF
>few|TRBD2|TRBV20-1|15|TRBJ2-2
TGCAGTGCTAGAGCGGGGCTAGCGGACACCGGGGAGCTGTTTTTT
CSARAGLADTGELFF
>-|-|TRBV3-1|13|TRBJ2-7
TGTGCCAGCAGCCCCTCGGGGGTCTACGAGCAGTACTTC
CASSPSGVYEQYF
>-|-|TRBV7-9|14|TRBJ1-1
TGTGCCAGCAGCTTCTCGGGCCTCCACACTGAAGCTTTCTTT
CASSFSGLHTEAFF
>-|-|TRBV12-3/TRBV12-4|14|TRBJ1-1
TGTGCCAGCACCGGGGGACACTCGAACACTGAAGCTTTCTTT
CASTGGHSNTEAFF
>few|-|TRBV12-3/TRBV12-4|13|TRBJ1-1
TGTGCCAGCAGTTTTAGGCTGAACACTGAAGCTTTCTTT
CASSFRLNTEAFF
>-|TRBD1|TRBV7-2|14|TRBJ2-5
TGTGACAGCAGCCCCGACAGGGTCATACAGACCCAGTACTTC
CDSSPDRVIQTQYF
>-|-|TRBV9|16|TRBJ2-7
TGTGCCAGCAGCGTAGAGGGGATGGGGCAGCAGGCGGAGCAGTACTTC
CASSVEGMGQQAEQYF
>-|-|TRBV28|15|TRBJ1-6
TGTGCCAGCAGTTTTACAGAGAATTATAATTCACCCCTCCACTTT
CASSFTENYNSPLHF